This T cell receptor beta chain was captured in a study of a mutant IDH1 vaccine in newly diagnosed glioma. Looking at the study overall: Patients had eight vaccinations, in weeks 1, 3, 5, 7, 11, 15, 19 and 23.

Time point defined: week 23, last vaccination. With topical imiquimod, each dose of the vaccine consisted of 300 ug of mutant IDH1 20-mer peptide. Each of the donors came in with new WHO grade 3 or 4 astrocytomas that were IDH1-mutant and ATRX-lost. Sequencing used immunoSEQ multiplex PCR; TCRdb keeps in-frame clones, though not all of them. The table shows 45,000 to 65,000 clones, with 81% occurring only once. In regard to this clone: Its antigen is as yet unknown.

The V and J ends lost 1 base and 1 base respectively, with 10 bases between them. CDR1 and CDR2 (germline): MGHRA, YSYEKL. The CDR3 is made up of 15 amino acids. This chain connects TRBV4-1 to TRBJ2-5; unclear D gene. The material sequenced was PBMCs, taken from a glioma patient whose treatment included an IDH1 peptide vaccine. This TCR was sampled from a woman aged 40 to 50 with glioma. Some clones in this sample may be carry-over from other donors' samples. In nucleotides, the CDR3 is TGCGCCAGCAGCCAAGGGGTAAGGGCCCAAGAGACCCAGTACTTC. It specifies CASSQGVRAQETQYF.